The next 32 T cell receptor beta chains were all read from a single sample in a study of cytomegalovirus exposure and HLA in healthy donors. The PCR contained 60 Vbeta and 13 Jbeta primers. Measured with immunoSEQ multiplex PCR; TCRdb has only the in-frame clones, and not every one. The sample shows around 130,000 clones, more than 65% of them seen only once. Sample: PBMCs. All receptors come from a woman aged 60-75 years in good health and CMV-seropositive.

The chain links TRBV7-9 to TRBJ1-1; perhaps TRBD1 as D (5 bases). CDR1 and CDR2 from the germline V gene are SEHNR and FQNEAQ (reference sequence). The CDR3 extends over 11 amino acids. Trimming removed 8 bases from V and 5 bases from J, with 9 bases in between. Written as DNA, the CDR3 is TGTGCCAGCGGGGGAGGGACTGAAGCTTTCTTT. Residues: CASGGGTEAFF.

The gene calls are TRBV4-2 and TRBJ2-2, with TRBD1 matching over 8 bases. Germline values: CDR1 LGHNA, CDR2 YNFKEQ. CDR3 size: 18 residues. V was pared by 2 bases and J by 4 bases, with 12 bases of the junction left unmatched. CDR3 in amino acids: CASSQSQGASTPTGELFF. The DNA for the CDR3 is TGTGCCAGCAGCCAAAGTCAGGGGGCTTCTACCCCCACCGGGGAGCTGTTTTTT.

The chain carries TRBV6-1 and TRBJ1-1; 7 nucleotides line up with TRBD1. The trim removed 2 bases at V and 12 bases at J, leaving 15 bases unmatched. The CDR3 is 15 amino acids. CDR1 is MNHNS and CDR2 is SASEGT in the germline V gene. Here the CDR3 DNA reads TGTGCCAGCAGTGAAAAAGGGGGCGCGAGGGGATGGACTTTCTTT. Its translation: CASSEKGGARGWTFF.

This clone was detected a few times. The CDR3 DNA follows: TGTGCCAGCAGCGTAGGCGCCCCGGAGACCCAGTACTTC. Encoded protein: CASSVGAPETQYF. J is TRBJ2-5 and V is TRBV9; D gene unclear. V was trimmed by 0 bases and J by 5 bases, leaving 8 bases between them. CDR1 SGDLS and CDR2 YYNGEE come from the germline V gene. The CDR3 has 13 residues.

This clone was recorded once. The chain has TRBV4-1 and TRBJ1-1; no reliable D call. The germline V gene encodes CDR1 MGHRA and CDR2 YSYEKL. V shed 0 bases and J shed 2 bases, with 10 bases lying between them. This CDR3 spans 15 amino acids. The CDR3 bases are TGCGCCAGCAGCCAAGAGGGCCCTCTTAACACTGAAGCTTTCTTT. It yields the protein CASSQEGPLNTEAFF.

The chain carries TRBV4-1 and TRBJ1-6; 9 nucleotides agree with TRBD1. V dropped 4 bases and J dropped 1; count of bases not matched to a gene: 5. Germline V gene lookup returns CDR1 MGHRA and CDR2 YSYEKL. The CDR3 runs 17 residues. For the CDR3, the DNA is TGCGCCAGCAGCCCAGGACAGGGGATTTCCTATAATTCACCCCTCCACTTT. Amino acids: CASSPGQGISYNSPLHF.

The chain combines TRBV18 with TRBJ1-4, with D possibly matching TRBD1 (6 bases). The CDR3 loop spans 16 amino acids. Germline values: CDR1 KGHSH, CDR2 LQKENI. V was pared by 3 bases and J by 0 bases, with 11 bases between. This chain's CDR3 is CASSPTGPATNEKLFF. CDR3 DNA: TGTGCCAGCTCACCGACAGGCCCCGCAACTAATGAAAAACTGTTTTTT.

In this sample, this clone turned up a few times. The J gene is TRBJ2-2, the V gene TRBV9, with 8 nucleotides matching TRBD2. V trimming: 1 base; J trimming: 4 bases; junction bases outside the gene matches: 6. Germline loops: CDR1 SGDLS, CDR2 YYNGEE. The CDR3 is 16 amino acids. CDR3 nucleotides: TGTGCCAGCAGCGTACGGAGCGGGGGTGCCACCGGGGAGCTGTTTTTT. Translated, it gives CASSVRSGGATGELFF.

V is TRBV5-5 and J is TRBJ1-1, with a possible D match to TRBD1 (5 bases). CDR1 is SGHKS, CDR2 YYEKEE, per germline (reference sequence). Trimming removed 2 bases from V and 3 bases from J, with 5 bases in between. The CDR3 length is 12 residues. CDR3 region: CASSLGDTEAFF. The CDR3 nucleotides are TGTGCCAGCAGCTTAGGGGACACTGAAGCTTTCTTT.

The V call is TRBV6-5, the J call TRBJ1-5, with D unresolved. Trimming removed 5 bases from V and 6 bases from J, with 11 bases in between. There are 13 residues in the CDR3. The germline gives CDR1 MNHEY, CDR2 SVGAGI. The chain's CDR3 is CASSTPSGQPQHF. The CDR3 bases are TGTGCCAGCAGTACTCCCTCCGGTCAGCCCCAGCATTTT.

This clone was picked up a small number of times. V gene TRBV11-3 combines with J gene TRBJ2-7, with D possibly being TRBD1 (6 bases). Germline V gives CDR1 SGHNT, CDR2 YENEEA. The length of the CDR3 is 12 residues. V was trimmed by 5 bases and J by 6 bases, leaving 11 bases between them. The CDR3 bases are TGTGCCAGCAGCGTTACAGGGCGCGAGCAGTACTTC. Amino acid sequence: CASSVTGREQYF.

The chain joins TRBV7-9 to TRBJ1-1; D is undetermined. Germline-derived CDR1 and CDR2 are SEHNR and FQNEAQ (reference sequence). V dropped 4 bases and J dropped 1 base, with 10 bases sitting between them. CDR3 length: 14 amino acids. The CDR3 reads CASSSPVSNTEAFF. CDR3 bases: TGTGCCAGCAGCTCCCCGGTTTCGAACACTGAAGCTTTCTTT.

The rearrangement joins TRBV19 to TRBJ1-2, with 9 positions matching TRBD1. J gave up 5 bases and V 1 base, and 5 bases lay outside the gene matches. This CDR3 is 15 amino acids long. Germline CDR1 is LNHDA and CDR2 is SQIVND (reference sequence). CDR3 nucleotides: TGTGCCAGTAGTATAGCGGGACAGGGTGGTTATGGCTACACCTTC. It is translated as CASSIAGQGGYGYTF.

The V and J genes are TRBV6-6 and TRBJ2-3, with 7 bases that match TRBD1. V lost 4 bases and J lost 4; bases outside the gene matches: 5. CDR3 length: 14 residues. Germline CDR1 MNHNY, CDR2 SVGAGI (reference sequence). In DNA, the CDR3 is TGTGCCAGCAGTTGGACAGGCCCCCCAGATACGCAGTATTTT. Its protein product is CASSWTGPPDTQYF.

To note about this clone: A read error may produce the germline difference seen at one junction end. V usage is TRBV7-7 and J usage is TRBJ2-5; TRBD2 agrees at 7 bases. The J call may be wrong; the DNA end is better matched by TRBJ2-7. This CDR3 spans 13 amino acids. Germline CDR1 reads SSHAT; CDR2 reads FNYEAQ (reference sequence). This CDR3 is CASSLAGPYEQYF. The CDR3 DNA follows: TGTGCTAGCAGCTTAGCGGGCCCATACGAGCAGTACTTC.

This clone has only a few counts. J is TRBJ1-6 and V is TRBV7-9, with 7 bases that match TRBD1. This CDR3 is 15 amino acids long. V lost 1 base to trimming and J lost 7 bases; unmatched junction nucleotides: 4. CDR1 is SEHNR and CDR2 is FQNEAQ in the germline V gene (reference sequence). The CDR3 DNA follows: TGTGCCAGCAGCTTAGAAGGGGGCCCCAATTCACCCCTCCACTTT. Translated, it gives CASSLEGGPNSPLHF.

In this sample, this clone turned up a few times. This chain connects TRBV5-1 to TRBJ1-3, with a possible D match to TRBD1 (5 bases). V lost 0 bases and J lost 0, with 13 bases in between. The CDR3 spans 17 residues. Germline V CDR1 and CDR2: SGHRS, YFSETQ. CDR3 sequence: CASSLEEGGGSGNTIYF. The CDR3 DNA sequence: TGCGCCAGCAGCTTGGAGGAGGGCGGGGGCTCTGGAAACACCATATATTTT. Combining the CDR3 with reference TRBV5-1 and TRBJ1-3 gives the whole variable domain KAGVTQTPRYLIKTRGQQVTLSCSPISGHRSVSWYQQTPGQGLQFLFEYFSETQRNKGNFPGRFSGRQFSNSRSEMNVSTLELGDSALYLCASSLEEGGGSGNTIYFGEGSWLTVV.

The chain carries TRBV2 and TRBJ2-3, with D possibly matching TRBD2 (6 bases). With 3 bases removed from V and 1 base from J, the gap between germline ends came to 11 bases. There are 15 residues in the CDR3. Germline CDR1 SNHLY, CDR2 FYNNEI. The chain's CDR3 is CASSEFQRGTDTQYF. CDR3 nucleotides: TGTGCCAGCAGTGAGTTCCAGCGGGGCACAGATACGCAGTATTTT.

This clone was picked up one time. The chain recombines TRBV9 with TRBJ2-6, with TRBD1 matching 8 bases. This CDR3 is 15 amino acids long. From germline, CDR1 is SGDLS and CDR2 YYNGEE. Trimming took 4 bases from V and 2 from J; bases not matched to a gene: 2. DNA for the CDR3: TGTGCCAGCAGCACACAGGGGGCTGGGGCCAACGTCCTGACTTTC. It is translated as CASSTQGAGANVLTF. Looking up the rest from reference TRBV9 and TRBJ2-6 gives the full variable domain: DSGVTQTPKHLITATGQRVTLRCSPRSGDLSVYWYQQSLDQGLQFLIQYYNGEERAKGNILERFSAQQFPDLHSELNLSSLELGDSALYFCASSTQGAGANVLTFGAGSRLTVL.

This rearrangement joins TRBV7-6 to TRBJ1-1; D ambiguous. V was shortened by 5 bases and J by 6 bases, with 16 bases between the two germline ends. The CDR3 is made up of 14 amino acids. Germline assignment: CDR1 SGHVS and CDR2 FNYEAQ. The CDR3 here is CASSVGSSPAEAFF. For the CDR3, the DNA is TGTGCCAGCAGCGTCGGTTCAAGCCCCGCTGAAGCTTTCTTT.

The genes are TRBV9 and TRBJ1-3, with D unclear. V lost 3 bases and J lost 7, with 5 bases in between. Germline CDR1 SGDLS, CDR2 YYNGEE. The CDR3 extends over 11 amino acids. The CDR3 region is CASSARNTIYF. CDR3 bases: TGTGCCAGCAGCGCCCGGAACACCATATATTTT.

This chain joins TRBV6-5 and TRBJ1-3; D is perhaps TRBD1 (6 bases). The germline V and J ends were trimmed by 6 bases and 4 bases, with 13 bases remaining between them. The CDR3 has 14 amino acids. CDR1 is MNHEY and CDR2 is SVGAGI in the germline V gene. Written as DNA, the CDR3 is TGTGCCAGCAGCTCGGCAGGGGAGGGAAACACCATATATTTT. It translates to CASSSAGEGNTIYF.

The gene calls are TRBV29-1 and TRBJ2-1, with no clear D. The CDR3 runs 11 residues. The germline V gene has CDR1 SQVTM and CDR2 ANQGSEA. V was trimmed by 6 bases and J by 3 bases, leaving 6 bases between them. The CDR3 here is CSVNSYNEQFF. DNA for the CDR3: TGCAGCGTGAATAGCTACAATGAGCAGTTCTTC.

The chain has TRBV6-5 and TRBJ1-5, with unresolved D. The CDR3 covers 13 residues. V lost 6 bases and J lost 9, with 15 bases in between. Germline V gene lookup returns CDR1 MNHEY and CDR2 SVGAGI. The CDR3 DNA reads TGTGCCAGCAGCCCCGCATTCAGCGGGCCCCAGCATTTT. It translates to CASSPAFSGPQHF.

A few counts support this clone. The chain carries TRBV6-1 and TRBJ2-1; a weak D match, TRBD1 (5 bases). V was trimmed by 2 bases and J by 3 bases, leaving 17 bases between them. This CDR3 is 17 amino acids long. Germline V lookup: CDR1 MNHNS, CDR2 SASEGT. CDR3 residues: CASSEFLPGPNYNEQFF. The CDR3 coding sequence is TGTGCCAGCAGTGAATTTCTCCCAGGGCCAAACTACAATGAGCAGTTCTTC.

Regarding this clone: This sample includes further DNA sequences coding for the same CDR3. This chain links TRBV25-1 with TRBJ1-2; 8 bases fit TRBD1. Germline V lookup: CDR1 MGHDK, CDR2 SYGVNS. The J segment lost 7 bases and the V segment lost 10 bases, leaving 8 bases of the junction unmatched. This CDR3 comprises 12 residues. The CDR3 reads CATPGTGGGYTF. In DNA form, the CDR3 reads TGTGCCACCCCCGGGACAGGAGGTGGCTACACCTTC.

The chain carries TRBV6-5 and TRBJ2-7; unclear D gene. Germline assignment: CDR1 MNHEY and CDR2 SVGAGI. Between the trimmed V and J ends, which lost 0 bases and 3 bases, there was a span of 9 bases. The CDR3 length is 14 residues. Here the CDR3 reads CASSYSGGDYEQYF. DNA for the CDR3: TGTGCCAGCAGTTACTCCGGCGGCGACTACGAGCAGTACTTC.

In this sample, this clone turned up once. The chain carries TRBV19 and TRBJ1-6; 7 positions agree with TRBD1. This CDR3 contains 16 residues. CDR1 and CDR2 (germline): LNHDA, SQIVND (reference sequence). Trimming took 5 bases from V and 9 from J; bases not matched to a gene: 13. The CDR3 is CASSGRWGTESSPLHF. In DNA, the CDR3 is TGTGCCAGTAGTGGGAGGTGGGGGACAGAGTCTTCACCCCTCCACTTT.

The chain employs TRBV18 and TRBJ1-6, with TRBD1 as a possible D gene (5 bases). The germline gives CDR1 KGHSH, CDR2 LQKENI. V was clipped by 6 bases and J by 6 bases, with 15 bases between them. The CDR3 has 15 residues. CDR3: CASSPQDILNSPLHF. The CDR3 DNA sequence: TGTGCCAGCTCCCCCCAGGACATCCTTAATTCACCCCTCCACTTT.

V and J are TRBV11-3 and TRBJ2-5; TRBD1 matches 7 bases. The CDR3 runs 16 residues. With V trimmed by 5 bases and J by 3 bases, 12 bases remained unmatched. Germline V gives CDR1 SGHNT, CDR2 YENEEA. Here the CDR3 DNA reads TGTGCCAGCAGCGCCCACCAAAATACAGGGGAAGAGACCCAGTACTTC. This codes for CASSAHQNTGEETQYF.

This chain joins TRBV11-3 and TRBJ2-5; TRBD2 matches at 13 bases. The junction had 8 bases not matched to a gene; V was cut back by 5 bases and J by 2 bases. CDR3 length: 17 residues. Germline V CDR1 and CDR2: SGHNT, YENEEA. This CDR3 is CASSKTSGGPQQETQYF. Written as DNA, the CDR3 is TGTGCCAGCAGCAAGACTAGCGGGGGGCCCCAGCAAGAGACCCAGTACTTC.

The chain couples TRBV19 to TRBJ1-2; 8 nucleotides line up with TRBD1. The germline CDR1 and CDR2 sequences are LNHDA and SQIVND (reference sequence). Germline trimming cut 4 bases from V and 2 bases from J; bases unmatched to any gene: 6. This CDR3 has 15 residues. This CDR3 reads CASSSHRGGNYGYTF. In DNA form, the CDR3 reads TGTGCCAGTAGTAGCCACAGGGGGGGGAACTATGGCTACACCTTC.